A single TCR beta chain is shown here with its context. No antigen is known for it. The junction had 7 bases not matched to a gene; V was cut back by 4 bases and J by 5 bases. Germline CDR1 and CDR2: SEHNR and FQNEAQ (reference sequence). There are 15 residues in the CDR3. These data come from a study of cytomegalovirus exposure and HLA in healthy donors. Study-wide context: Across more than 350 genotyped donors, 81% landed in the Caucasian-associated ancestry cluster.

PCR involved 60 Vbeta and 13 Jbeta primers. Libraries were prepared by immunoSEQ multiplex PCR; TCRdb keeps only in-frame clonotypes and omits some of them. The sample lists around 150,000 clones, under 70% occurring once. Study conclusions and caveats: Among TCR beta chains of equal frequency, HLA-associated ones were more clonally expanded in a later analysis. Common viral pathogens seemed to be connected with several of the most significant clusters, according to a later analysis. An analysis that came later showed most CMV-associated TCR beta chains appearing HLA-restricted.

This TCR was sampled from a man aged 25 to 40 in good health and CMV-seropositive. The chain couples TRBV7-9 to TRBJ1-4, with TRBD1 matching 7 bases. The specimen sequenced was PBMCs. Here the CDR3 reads CASSSTGTANEKLFF. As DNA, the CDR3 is TGTGCCAGCAGCTCCACCGGGACAGCGAATGAAAAACTGTTTTTT.